Reported below is one TCR beta chain. Antigen specificity is unknown. Primers: 60 Vbeta forward and 13 Jbeta reverse. TCRdb's copy holds only in-frame clones and misses some; the assay was immunoSEQ multiplex PCR. The sample lists some 140,000 clones, 85% to 90% seen once, with approximately 6.7% in the top ten. This entry is derived from a study of cytomegalovirus exposure and HLA in healthy donors. V was cut by 4 bases and J by 2 bases, with 18 bases left in between. Germline CDR1 SGHTA, CDR2 FQGTGA. The CDR3 sequence is 18 residues long. Findings and caveats of the study: The likely explanation for a cluster of highly shared sequence variants was sequencing artifact. Solely CMV serostatus was available to characterize immune exposure. Clonal expansion, a later analysis showed, was greater in HLA-associated TCR beta chains than in equally common others. The listing of roughly 160 TCR beta chains classed them as cytomegalovirus-associated.

V usage is TRBV7-3 and J usage is TRBJ2-6; weak D call: TRBD1 (5 bases). Sequenced: PBMCs. This clonotype originated in a woman aged 30 to 39 in good health and CMV-seropositive. Written as DNA, the CDR3 is TGTGCCAGCAGCTCCTCATGGACACTGGACGCTGGGGCCAACGTCCTGACTTTC. Translating it yields CASSSSWTLDAGANVLTF.